This TCR beta chain was documented in a study of shared clonotypes between healthy human individuals (TCRdb year 2020). As for the study more broadly: A few men and a couple of women, aged 18 to 49 years, made up the cohort. For each donor, CD4 naive and CD4 memory were each given three plates, CD8 naive was given two plates, and CD8 memory was given one plate. To estimate repertoire size and how much clonotype sharing occurs between individuals, the study deeply sequenced the blood TCR repertoires of roughly 5 healthy adults. To increase sequencing depth and limit assay-specific biases, different laboratories used diverse techniques to prepare libraries and sequence TCR repertoires. Between about 0.85 and 10 billion PBMCs per donor were obtained by leukapheresis.

V lost 6 bases and J lost 2 bases; the stretch between them is 15 bases long. The CDR3 runs 15 residues from the cysteine to the phenylalanine. Of all the DNA, just the CDR3 is kept, 45 bases in frame from base 1. The germline V gene specifies SGDLS as CDR1 and YYNGEE as CDR2. Overall study results and their limits: The genetic and exposure-history diversity represented was limited by the small number of donors. Pairwise subsampling indicated that sequencing depth was expected to affect the degree of clonotype sharing among donors. Sharing across several donors was observed for approximately 5% of naive CD4, over 3% of naive CD8, about 2.3% of memory CD4, and about 0.39% of memory CD8 clonotypes. Larger estimated clonotype richness was generally found for naive subsets than for memory subsets. Sampling was restricted to blood, and TCR repertoires in tissue are likely to differ from TCR repertoires in blood. Compared with non-shared clonotypes, the clonotypes found in all four sorted-subset donors had higher generation probabilities. Even with the large sequencing depth, rarefaction of the sorted-subset datasets indicated that sequencing was incomplete.

Worth noting for this clone: Its antigen remains unidentified. Per-base qualities were not stored, and no clone one base away is much larger.

TCR CDR3 regions were amplified from genomic DNA by multiplex PCR using the deep immunoSEQ assay. Extracted genomic DNA from each cell subset was distributed evenly across all wells of several immunoSEQ 96-well plates, and each plate was treated as a replicate. Each replicate PCR for sorted subsets received around 200 ng genomic DNA, equal to some 32,000 T cell genomes. The purified libraries were quantified using a Qubit 3.0 fluorometer, sized with a Bioanalyzer 2100, and then quantified again using the KAPA Library Quantification kit. Every immunoSEQ 96-well plate was sequenced on a separate single-read 150-cycle Illumina NextSeq 550 flow cell. The study's processing was this. Because the immunoSEQ output held only junctional sequences and lacked quality scores, the filtering could not match the filtering applied to full-length reads. To assign V/J genes and CDR3, sequences were annotated using PyIR, a Python wrapper for IgBLAST v1.9, with IMGT germline references. Reads were removed for weak V/J assignments (E-value above 1e-6), missing CDR3, stop codons, out-of-frame junctions, or ambiguous translated residues. V3J clonotypes were defined by identical inferred V gene, J gene, and CDR3 amino acid sequence. To compute the percentage overlap between repertoires, the number of shared unique clonotypes was divided by the size of the smaller repertoire. RTK rarefaction, the Chao1 estimator, and Recon v2.1 estimates of unobserved clonotypes were used to assess repertoire richness. Generation probabilities for all TCRbeta clonotypes obtained by the gDNA method from a few donors were computed using OLGA. TCRdb stores this immuneACCESS table with in-frame sequences only. Part of the clones is absent; in the studies checked, under half of the shortfall reflects unresolved V genes, and no reason is known for the rest. The V and J calls and the clone size are those of that table, but D and trimming were determined from the DNA. The sample table records about 1.9 million clones; 90% to 95% of these occur just once. The ten most abundant clones make up less than 2% of the sample.

CD8 naive samples consisted of CD45RO-negative cells that were positively selected for CCR7, yielding a CD45RA+CCR7+ population without TemRA cells. The donors were healthy, HIV-negative adults who had no recently reported acute infections or vaccinations. All donors were Caucasian adults living in Nashville, Tennessee, USA. Blood was obtained by leukapheresis, after which PBMCs were separated by Ficoll-Histopaque density gradient centrifugation and cryopreserved in liquid nitrogen vapor phase. Analytical flow cytometry was used to check the purity and quantity of each magnetically sorted T cell population. Each sorted fraction had its genomic DNA isolated and then quantified by UV absorbance on a Nanodrop 2000c.

The receptor was isolated from a man between 18 and 29 years old in good health. Some clones in this sample may be carry-over from other donors' samples. Material for sequencing was naive CD8+ T cells from PBMCs. This specimen's cell subset or site label, interpreted: CD45RA+CCR7+. Recombination connected TRBV9 to TRBJ2-1; the D segment is perhaps TRBD1 or TRBD2, each sharing 5 matched bases. The DNA sequence follows: TGTGCCAGCACCCCCCGGGACGCCACCTACAATGAGCAGTTCTTC. Its protein product is CASTPRDATYNEQFF.